What follows describes a single TCR beta chain. This CDR3 is 16 amino acids long. The V gene's germline CDR1 is LNHDA and CDR2 SQIVND (reference sequence). Trimming at V came to 5 bases and at J to 4 bases, leaving 9 bases not matched to a gene. The entry originates in a study of cytomegalovirus exposure and HLA in healthy donors. In the PCR, 60 Vbeta and 13 Jbeta primers were used. Sequenced by immunoSEQ multiplex PCR; TCRdb stores in-frame clones only, minus some. The table includes some 130,000 clones, less than 85% detected once. The clonotype comes from a male donor in good health and CMV-seronegative. The sequenced sample consisted of PBMCs. The gene calls are TRBV19 and TRBJ1-3; 9 nucleotides align to TRBD1. The CDR3 DNA is TGTGCCAGTAGTCCTCCGGGACAGGGATCCGGAAACACCATATATTTT. Translated: CASSPPGQGSGNTIYF.